Following are 16 T cell receptor beta chains from one sample sequenced in a study of CXCR3-negative and CXCR3-positive naive CD8 T cells. The TRB libraries of cDNA were built by UMI-labeled 5' RACE. TCRdb re-called the 5' RACE reads; one entry per CDR3 protein, DNA not given. This sample's table has 100,000 to 150,000 distinct CDR3 sequences. The sequencing input was naive CXCR3- CD8+ T cells from blood. Subset described: CD45RO-CCR7+CD27+CD95- naive CD8+ T cells lacking CXCR3 (TNR3-). These receptors all come from a human donor in good health. Some clones in this sample may be carry-over from other donors' samples.

This chain links TRBV5-6 with TRBJ2-7; TCRdb reports TRBD2, a call that lacks DNA to check it against. CDR1 is SGHDT, CDR2 YYEEEE, per germline. The CDR3 has 16 residues. CDR3 region: CASSLVTSGDSREQYF.

The rearrangement uses TRBV7-6 and TRBJ2-3; no DNA is available, so the TRBD1 call from TCRdb remains unchecked. The germline gives CDR1 SGHVS, CDR2 FNYEAQ. The CDR3 consists of 16 residues. The CDR3 sequence is CASSSPPDSFTYTQYF. Full variable domain (remainder filled in from reference TRBV7-6 and TRBJ2-3): GAGVSQSPRYKVTKRGQDVALRCDPISGHVSLYWYRQALGQGPEFLTYFNYEAQQDKSGLPNDRFSAERPEGSISTLTIQRTEQRDSAMYRCASSSPPDSFTYTQYFGPGTRLTVL.

The chain joins TRBV12-3 or TRBV12-4 to TRBJ2-4; absent DNA, TCRdb's TRBD1 call cannot be checked. The CDR3 is made up of 14 amino acids. CDR3 sequence reads: CASSLPPADRTQYF.

This chain joins TRBV24-1 and TRBJ2-1. The CDR3 runs 16 residues. Germline CDR1 is KGHDR and CDR2 is SFDVKD. CDR3 amino acids: CATSPPYFTRANEQFF.

The chain is built from TRBV7-6 and TRBJ2-3; TCRdb's assignment of TRBD2 cannot be checked, as there is no DNA. This CDR3 comprises 13 residues. Looked up from germline, CDR1 is SGHVS and CDR2 is FNYEAQ. CDR3 in amino acids: CASSPGLTDTQYF.

J is TRBJ2-7 and V is TRBV4-2; the TRBD2 assignment by TCRdb is unverifiable without DNA. CDR3 length: 16 residues. Germline V gene sequence: CDR1 LGHNA, CDR2 YNFKEQ. The CDR3 spells CASSQEEGIPSYEQYF.

The CDR3 reads CASSFEGSGELFF. The V call is TRBV5-1, the J call TRBJ2-2. There are 13 residues in the CDR3. The germline gives CDR1 SGHRS, CDR2 YFSETQ.

The chain has TRBV12-3 or TRBV12-4 and TRBJ2-7. The CDR3 has 13 amino acids. The CDR3: CASSLVDLYEQYF.

This rearrangement joins TRBV4-1 to TRBJ2-7. CDR1 and CDR2 from the germline V gene are MGHRA and YSYEKL. The CDR3 totals 14 residues. CDR3 amino acids: CASSQVEVTYEQYF.

The chain joins TRBV27 to TRBJ1-1. The CDR3 is 14 amino acids. Looked up from germline, CDR1 is MNHEY and CDR2 is SMNVEV (reference sequence). This chain's CDR3 is CASSLGPVNTEAFF.

The chain combines TRBV11-3 with TRBJ2-4; the D call from TCRdb, TRBD2, cannot be confirmed without DNA. This CDR3 contains 16 residues. CDR1 and CDR2 (germline): SGHNT, YENEEA. The CDR3: CASSPLENSAKNIQYF.

The CDR3 reads CASRWSKGSSYNEQFF. The chain has TRBV6-5 and TRBJ2-1. This CDR3 contains 16 residues. CDR1 and CDR2 from the germline V gene are MNHEY and SVGAGI.

The chain is built from TRBV10-3 and TRBJ2-3; the D call of TRBD2 rests on TCRdb alone, since no DNA is present to check it. The CDR3 is 16 amino acids. CDR1 and CDR2 from the germline V gene are ENHRY and SYGVKD. The CDR3 here is CAISGLAGGGTDTQYF.

The chain combines TRBV28 with TRBJ2-7; absent DNA, TCRdb's TRBD1 call cannot be checked. CDR1 is MDHEN and CDR2 is SYDVKM in the germline V gene. This CDR3 is built from 16 residues. The CDR3 spells CASSRPGNSGSYEQYF.

This chain uses TRBV5-1 with TRBJ2-1; TCRdb returns TRBD1, unconfirmable since there is no DNA. CDR3 length: 15 amino acids. CDR1 and CDR2 (germline): SGHRS, YFSETQ. The CDR3 protein is CASSGGLSSYNEQFF.

V usage is TRBV4-2 and J usage is TRBJ1-3. CDR1 and CDR2 from the germline V gene are LGHNA and YNFKEQ. CDR3 length: 17 residues. CDR3 amino acids: CASSQVGRTGAGNTIYF.